This TCR beta chain was sequenced in a study of lymphopenia after photon versus proton radiotherapy. This CDR3 region has 18 residues. The germline gives CDR1 WSHSY, CDR2 SAAADI. Losses at the gene ends were 7 bases for V and 0 bases for J; bases not matched to a gene: 16. Profiled with immunoSEQ multiplex PCR; TCRdb holds only in-frame clones, not every one. The sample gives around 64,000 clones, about nine tenths of which show up once; around 2.2% is in the top ten. General study results and limits: Survival link was tested only in deceased patients; proton benefit remains a possibility. After the lymphocyte nadir, photon-treated repertoires showed oligoclonal expansion, especially of CD8+ Temra cells. Under photons, naive T cells and diversity fell while effector/memory populations rose.

With respect to this clone: Its target is not known.

The specimen was peripheral blood, collected from a patient treated with photon-based radiotherapy. This sequence originates from a woman in her thirties or forties with cholangiocarcinoma. The chain employs TRBV10-2 and TRBJ1-2, with 8 nucleotides matching TRBD1. In DNA form, the CDR3 reads TGCGCCAGCACCGACAGGGGAAGGGGCTTACTCACTAACTATGGCTACACCTTC. It yields the protein CASTDRGRGLLTNYGYTF.